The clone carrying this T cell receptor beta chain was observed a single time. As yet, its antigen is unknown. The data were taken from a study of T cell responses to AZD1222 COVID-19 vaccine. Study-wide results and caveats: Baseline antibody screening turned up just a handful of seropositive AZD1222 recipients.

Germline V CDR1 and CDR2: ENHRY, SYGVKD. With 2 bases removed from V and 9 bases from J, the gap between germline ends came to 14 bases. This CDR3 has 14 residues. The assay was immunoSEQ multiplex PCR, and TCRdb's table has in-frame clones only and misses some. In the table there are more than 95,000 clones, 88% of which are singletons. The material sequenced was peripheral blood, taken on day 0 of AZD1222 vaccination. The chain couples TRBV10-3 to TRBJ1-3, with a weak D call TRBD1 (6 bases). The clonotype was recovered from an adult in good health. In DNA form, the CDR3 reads TGTGCCATCAGTGAGCCCGGGACAAGGTTCACCATATATTTT. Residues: CAISEPGTRFTIYF.